The 8 T cell receptor beta chains given below trace back to one sample, sequenced in a study of response to subunit inactivated influenza vaccine. TCRdb reprocessed the RT-PCR reads via MiXCR and lists one record per CDR3 protein. The sample includes about 780,000 distinct CDR3 sequences, approximately 17% of them seen just once. The input for sequencing was PBMCs from blood, taken 5 days after vaccination. These receptors were collected from a man aged 50 to 60 who received an inactivated influenza vaccine.

The gene calls are TRBV5-5 and TRBJ1-2, with D possibly being TRBD1 (6 bases). CDR3 length: 11 residues. Germline V gene sequence: CDR1 SGHKS, CDR2 YYEKEE (reference sequence). Trimming pared 3 bases from V and 7 bases from J, leaving 7 bases between. The CDR3 coding sequence is TGTGCCAGCAGCTACAGGGTTGGCTACACCTTC. Protein: CASSYRVGYTF.

A few counts support this clonotype. The DNA for the CDR3 is TGTGCCACCAGTGATGGTCTAGCGGGAGTACTCGGGGAGCTGTTTTTT. The encoded protein is CATSDGLAGVLGELFF. The V gene is TRBV24-1, the J gene TRBJ2-2, with 10 bases that match TRBD2. After removal of 3 bases from V and 7 bases from J, the junction contained 7 bases not matched to a gene. CDR1 is KGHDR, CDR2 SFDVKD, per germline. This CDR3 contains 16 residues.

This clonotype showed up just a few times. The CDR3 DNA reads as TGCGCCAGCAGCCGGGACAGGGTAAAGGAAAAACTGTTTTTT. Residues: CASSRDRVKEKLFF. The rearrangement links TRBV5-1 to TRBJ1-4; TRBD1 matches 9 bases. CDR3 length: 14 residues. V trimming: 4 bases; J trimming: 8 bases; junction bases outside the gene matches: 6. Germline lookup yields CDR1 SGHRS and CDR2 YFSETQ.

The rearrangement joins TRBV29-1 to TRBJ1-5; 9 nucleotides match TRBD1. CDR1 is SQVTM and CDR2 is ANQGSEA in the germline V gene. This CDR3 has 14 amino acids. The J segment lost 7 bases and the V segment lost 4 bases, leaving 8 bases of the junction unmatched. The CDR3 DNA follows: TGCAGCGTTGTTTTACAGGGGGCCGGACAGCCCCAGCATTTT. Translated, it gives CSVVLQGAGQPQHF.

The chain joins TRBV6-5 to TRBJ1-3; D is unresolved. The germline CDR1 and CDR2 sequences are MNHEY and SVGAGI. V shed 0 bases and J shed 0 bases, with 9 bases lying between them. This CDR3 is built from 16 residues. The CDR3 sequence is CASSYSRRFSGNTIYF. The CDR3 nucleotides read TGTGCCAGCAGTTACTCTCGTCGTTTCTCTGGAAACACCATATATTTT.

This rearrangement joins TRBV12-5 to TRBJ2-2; TRBD1 is a possible D gene (6 bases). Trimming took 1 base from V and 4 from J, leaving 7 bases between them. Germline CDR1 is LGHNT and CDR2 is FRNRAP. The length of the CDR3 is 14 residues. CDR3 in amino acids: CASGLGTATGELFF. In DNA form, the CDR3 reads TGTGCTAGTGGTTTGGGGACAGCCACCGGGGAGCTGTTTTTT. The full variable domain, completed using reference TRBV12-5 and TRBJ2-2, is DARVTQTPRHKVTEMGQEVTMRCQPILGHNTVFWYRQTMMQGLELLAYFRNRAPLDDSGMPKDRFSAEMPDATLATLKIQPSEPRDSAVYFCASGLGTATGELFFGEGSRLTVL.

This chain connects TRBV6-6 to TRBJ2-2; D unclear. The CDR3 loop spans 12 amino acids. Germline V gene sequence: CDR1 MNHNY, CDR2 SVGAGI (reference sequence). Trimming stripped 6 bases from V and 7 bases from J, with 9 bases between. The CDR3 nucleotides are TGTGCCAGCAGCCCCTCCGACGGGGAGCTGTTTTTT. This encodes CASSPSDGELFF.

A few counts support this clonotype. The rearrangement uses TRBV12-3 or TRBV12-4 and TRBJ1-2; D might be TRBD1 (5 bases). The CDR3 has 13 residues. The V and J ends lost 6 bases and 6 bases respectively, with 14 bases between them. The CDR3 DNA reads as TGTGCCAGCAGCCTAACGTGGGGCGATGGCTACACCTTC. Translated, it gives CASSLTWGDGYTF.